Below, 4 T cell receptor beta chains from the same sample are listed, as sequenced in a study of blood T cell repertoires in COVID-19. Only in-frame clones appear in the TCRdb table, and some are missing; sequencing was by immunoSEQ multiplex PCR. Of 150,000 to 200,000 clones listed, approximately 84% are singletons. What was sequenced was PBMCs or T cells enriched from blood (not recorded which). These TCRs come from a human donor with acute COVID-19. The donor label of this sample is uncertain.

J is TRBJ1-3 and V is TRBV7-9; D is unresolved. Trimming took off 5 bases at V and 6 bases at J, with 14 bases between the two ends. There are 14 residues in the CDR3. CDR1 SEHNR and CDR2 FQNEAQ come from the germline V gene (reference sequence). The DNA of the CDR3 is TGTGCCAGCAGCGCCCAGATTAAATTAAACACCATATATTTT. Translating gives CASSAQIKLNTIYF.

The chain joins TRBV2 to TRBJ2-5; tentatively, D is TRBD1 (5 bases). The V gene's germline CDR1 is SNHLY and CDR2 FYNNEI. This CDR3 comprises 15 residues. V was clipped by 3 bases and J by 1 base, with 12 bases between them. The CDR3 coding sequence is TGTGCCAGCAGTGACGGCAGGGCCTTCCAAGAGACCCAGTACTTC. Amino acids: CASSDGRAFQETQYF.

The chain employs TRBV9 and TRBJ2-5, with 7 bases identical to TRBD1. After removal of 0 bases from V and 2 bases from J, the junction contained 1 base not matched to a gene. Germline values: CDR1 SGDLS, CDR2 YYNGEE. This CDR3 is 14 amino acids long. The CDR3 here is CASSVGGQQETQYF. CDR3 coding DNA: TGTGCCAGCAGCGTAGGGGGACAGCAAGAGACCCAGTACTTC.

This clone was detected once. CDR3 sequence: CASRVGYSNQPQHF. The CDR3 DNA follows: TGTGCCAGCAGGGTCGGGTATAGCAATCAGCCCCAGCATTTT. The chain joins TRBV19 to TRBJ1-5, with D possibly being TRBD1 (5 bases). Between the trimmed V and J ends, which lost 9 bases and 0 bases, there was a span of 12 bases. CDR1 is LNHDA, CDR2 SQIVND, per germline (reference sequence). The CDR3 length is 14 residues.